The 29 T cell receptor beta chains below were found in one sample sequenced in a study of shared clonotypes between healthy human individuals. Produced via immunoSEQ multiplex PCR; TCRdb's table is partial and in-frame only. This table has more than 850,000 clones, around 78% appearing once. The sample consisted of memory CD4+ T cells from PBMCs. Subset indicated: CD45RA-negative fraction. These receptor sequences come from a young man in good health. Some clones in this sample may be carry-over from other donors' samples.

This chain joins TRBV5-6 and TRBJ2-7; no firm D call. The germline V gene encodes CDR1 SGHDT and CDR2 YYEEEE. The germline V and J ends were trimmed by 1 base and 0 bases, with 8 bases remaining between them. CDR3 length equals 14 residues. Written as DNA, the CDR3 is TGTGCCAGCAGCTTGACAGTAAGCTCCTACGAGCAGTACTTC. Amino acids: CASSLTVSSYEQYF.

The gene calls are TRBV5-1 and TRBJ2-3, with TRBD1 identical over 7 bases. The CDR3 spans 17 residues. The ends lost 3 bases at V and 2 bases at J; junction bases unmatched: 12. Looked up from germline, CDR1 is SGHRS and CDR2 is YFSETQ. This CDR3 reads CASSWGTGVAHTDTQYF. The CDR3 DNA reads TGCGCCAGCAGCTGGGGCACAGGGGTCGCGCACACAGATACGCAGTATTTT.

V usage is TRBV7-9 and J usage is TRBJ2-2, with 8 bases identical to TRBD1. V shed 3 bases and J 4 bases; nucleotides not matched to a gene: 4. This CDR3 comprises 15 residues. Germline assignment: CDR1 SEHNR and CDR2 FQNEAQ (reference sequence). The CDR3 loop reads CASSFQGAGTGELFF. Written as DNA, the CDR3 is TGTGCCAGCAGCTTCCAGGGGGCGGGCACCGGGGAGCTGTTTTTT.

V and J are TRBV5-1 and TRBJ2-5; D not resolved. Deletions cut 5 bases from V and 4 bases from J, with 24 bases between. CDR3 size: 17 residues. In germline, CDR1 is SGHRS, CDR2 YFSETQ. The CDR3 DNA reads as TGCGCCAGCAGAAGGGCCAGTCGTACACTCACCACAGAGACCCAGTACTTC. Protein product: CASRRASRTLTTETQYF.

The chain is built from TRBV19 and TRBJ2-4; a possible D gene is TRBD2 (5 bases). V was cut by 8 bases and J by 3 bases, with 17 bases left in between. CDR1 and CDR2 (germline): LNHDA, SQIVND (reference sequence). The CDR3 length is 15 residues. CDR3 loop: CASSPARTVKNIQYF. CDR3 coding DNA: TGTGCCAGTTCCCCCGCCCGGACTGTCAAAAACATTCAGTACTTC.

V usage is TRBV5-4 and J usage is TRBJ2-4; 9 nucleotides align to TRBD2. The V gene's germline CDR1 is SGHNT and CDR2 YYREEE (reference sequence). V shed 0 bases, J shed 2 bases, and the junction held 9 bases outside the gene matches. The CDR3 is 18 residues long. The CDR3 nucleotides are TGTGCCAGCAGCTTGGTTGCTAGCGGGACTTCGCCCAAAAACATTCAGTACTTC. Its protein is CASSLVASGTSPKNIQYF.

The J gene is TRBJ2-7, the V gene TRBV6-6; 12 bases line up with TRBD1. Germline-derived CDR1 and CDR2 are MNHNY and SVGAGI (reference sequence). J was trimmed by 6 bases and V by 4 bases; bases with no gene match: 4. The CDR3 consists of 14 residues. The CDR3 sequence is CASSSRDRGREQYF. Here the CDR3 DNA reads TGTGCCAGCAGTTCCCGGGACAGGGGGCGCGAGCAGTACTTC.

The chain carries TRBV28 and TRBJ1-5; perhaps TRBD1 as D (6 bases). CDR1 MDHEN and CDR2 SYDVKM come from the germline V gene. This CDR3 has 15 amino acids. V lost 8 bases to trimming and J lost 0 bases, with 14 bases between them. CDR3 region: CASGDWTVSNQPQHF. CDR3 sequence (DNA): TGTGCCAGCGGGGATTGGACAGTTAGCAATCAGCCCCAGCATTTT.

This chain connects TRBV2 to TRBJ1-2; D is perhaps TRBD1 (6 bases). CDR1 and CDR2 (germline): SNHLY, FYNNEI. The length of the CDR3 is 12 residues. The V and J ends lost 6 bases and 4 bases respectively, with 9 bases between them. Written as DNA, the CDR3 is TGTGCCAGCAGGGGGGGCCTCTATGGCTACACCTTC. Protein: CASRGGLYGYTF.

The rearrangement links TRBV27 to TRBJ1-2; D not resolved. With 0 bases removed from V and 3 bases from J, the gap between germline ends came to 11 bases. Germline V gives CDR1 MNHEY, CDR2 SMNVEV (reference sequence). The CDR3 extends over 15 amino acids. The CDR3 nucleotides are TGTGCCAGCAGTTTATCCTCCGCAGCAGACTATGGCTACACCTTC. Translation gives CASSLSSAADYGYTF.

This clone was observed once. This rearrangement joins TRBV28 to TRBJ1-1; D gene unclear. CDR3 size: 11 residues. Germline values: CDR1 MDHEN, CDR2 SYDVKM. Trimming pared 3 bases from V and 9 bases from J, leaving 8 bases between. CDR3 bases: TGTGCCAGCAGTTTTACAGACAAAGCTTTCTTT. This translates into CASSFTDKAFF.

J is TRBJ1-2 and V is TRBV18; perhaps TRBD1 as D (5 bases). V was cut by 6 bases and J by 4 bases, with 9 bases left in between. The CDR3 totals 12 residues. CDR1 and CDR2 from the germline V gene are KGHSH and LQKENI. The CDR3 sequence: CASSGTGYGYTF. The CDR3 coding sequence is TGTGCCAGCTCGGGGACGGGCTATGGCTACACCTTC.

This chain uses TRBV2 with TRBJ1-1, with D perhaps TRBD1 (6 bases). Germline CDR1 SNHLY, CDR2 FYNNEI. The CDR3 has 13 amino acids. Trimming left V 8 bases short and J 1 base short, with 11 bases between. The DNA of the CDR3 is TGTGCCAGCTATCAACAGGGGAACACTGAAGCTTTCTTT. Its translation is CASYQQGNTEAFF.

This clone appeared a few times. The gene calls are TRBV14 and TRBJ2-1; the D gene is possibly TRBD2 (5 bases). V lost 4 bases to trimming and J lost 5 bases, with 12 bases between them. CDR1 and CDR2 from the germline V gene are SGHDN and FVKESK. The length of the CDR3 is 14 residues. CDR3 loop: CASSRERIHNEQFF. The CDR3 DNA reads TGTGCCAGCAGCCGAGAGCGGATCCACAATGAGCAGTTCTTC.

This chain links TRBV7-9 with TRBJ2-2; D possibly corresponds to TRBD2 (5 bases). Germline CDR1 and CDR2: SEHNR and FQNEAQ (reference sequence). The CDR3 loop spans 17 amino acids. V was shortened by 0 bases and J by 3 bases, with 14 bases between the two germline ends. CDR3 sequence: CASSLAPEGLYTGELFF. In DNA, the CDR3 is TGTGCCAGCAGCTTAGCCCCTGAGGGTCTTTACACCGGGGAGCTGTTTTTT.

The chain carries TRBV27 and TRBJ2-1, with 7 nucleotides matching TRBD2. The germline CDR1 and CDR2 sequences are MNHEY and SMNVEV (reference sequence). With 5 bases clipped from V and 0 bases from J, the junction kept 7 bases outside the gene matches. The CDR3 is 16 amino acids. CDR3 sequence reads: CASSPSSGDSYNEQFF. CDR3 DNA sequence: TGTGCCAGCAGTCCATCGAGCGGGGACTCCTACAATGAGCAGTTCTTC.

For this clone: It is likely a read error: a sequence one base away is far more abundant. The rearrangement joins TRBV19 to TRBJ1-1; 7 bases map to TRBD1. The J segment lost 4 bases and the V segment lost 5 bases, leaving 10 bases of the junction unmatched. Germline CDR1 reads LNHDA; CDR2 reads SQIVND (reference sequence). The CDR3 has 15 amino acids. DNA for the CDR3: TGTGCCAGTAGTGTAGTGAGGAGGGGGCGCACTGAAGCTTTCTTT. Translation gives CASSVVRRGRTEAFF.

The gene calls are TRBV11-2 and TRBJ2-5; D might be TRBD1 (5 bases). The V end was cut by 5 bases, the J end by 5 bases, with 15 bases between. The germline gives CDR1 SGHAT, CDR2 FQNNGV. The CDR3 spans 14 residues. CDR3 in amino acids: CASSRGRLLETQYF. The CDR3 DNA is TGTGCCAGCAGCAGGGGCAGGCTACTCGAGACCCAGTACTTC.

For the CDR3, the DNA is TGTGCCAGCAGCCCTGAACTAGCGGGGCTTAATGAGCAGTTCTTC. This sequence encodes CASSPELAGLNEQFF. The chain joins TRBV6-5 to TRBJ2-1; TRBD2 matches at 10 bases. Germline trimming cut 6 bases from V and 7 bases from J; bases unmatched to any gene: 9. This CDR3 is 15 amino acids long. CDR1 MNHEY and CDR2 SVGAGI come from the germline V gene.

This chain links TRBV9 with TRBJ2-7; 11 nucleotides line up with TRBD1. The CDR3 has 16 amino acids. Germline assignment: CDR1 SGDLS and CDR2 YYNGEE. With 0 bases clipped from V and 2 bases from J, the junction kept 4 bases outside the gene matches. The CDR3 spells CASSVAGDRGTYEQYF. CDR3 DNA: TGTGCCAGCAGCGTAGCCGGGGACAGGGGGACCTACGAGCAGTACTTC.

This chain uses TRBV19 with TRBJ1-4; TRBD1 might be the D (6 bases). Trimming left V 5 bases short and J 2 bases short, with 12 bases between. The CDR3 is made up of 15 amino acids. The germline V gene encodes CDR1 LNHDA and CDR2 SQIVND (reference sequence). Written as DNA, the CDR3 is TGTGCCAGTAGTTGGAAGGGGGTGACTAATGAAAAACTGTTTTTT. Protein product: CASSWKGVTNEKLFF.

This rearrangement joins TRBV19 to TRBJ1-5; D gene unclear. Trimming took off 3 bases at V and 0 bases at J, with 12 bases between the two ends. The CDR3 contains 16 residues. The germline gives CDR1 LNHDA, CDR2 SQIVND (reference sequence). The CDR3 bases are TGTGCCAGTAGTATCCTCACTAGCAATAGCAATCAGCCCCAGCATTTT. Protein product: CASSILTSNSNQPQHF.

The rearrangement joins TRBV4-1 to TRBJ2-3; 7 nucleotides agree with TRBD2. CDR3 size: 14 residues. The V gene end was trimmed by 2 bases and the J gene end by 5 bases; junction bases not matched to a gene: 4. CDR1 and CDR2 (germline): MGHRA, YSYEKL. The CDR3 loop reads CASSQPTSVDTQYF. CDR3 in DNA: TGCGCCAGCAGCCAACCAACTAGCGTAGATACGCAGTATTTT.

The rearrangement uses TRBV5-4 and TRBJ2-1; weak D call: TRBD2 (6 bases). The CDR3 is 15 amino acids. Germline-derived CDR1 and CDR2 are SGHNT and YYREEE (reference sequence). Trimming cost V 1 base and J 5 bases, with 13 bases left between them. The CDR3: CASSLRDFLNNEQFF. The CDR3 DNA is TGTGCCAGCAGCTTGAGGGACTTCCTCAACAATGAGCAGTTCTTC.

In its sample, this clone was seen once. J is TRBJ2-3 and V is TRBV11-2, with TRBD2 matching over 15 bases. CDR3 length: 18 residues. Trimming cost V 4 bases and J 1 base; bases outside gene matches: 6. CDR1 is SGHAT and CDR2 is FQNNGV in the germline V gene. CDR3 amino acids: CASSSGLAGGPGTDTQYF. CDR3 in DNA: TGTGCCAGCAGCTCTGGACTAGCGGGAGGGCCAGGCACAGATACGCAGTATTTT. Full variable domain (outside the CDR3, taken from reference TRBV11-2 and TRBJ2-3): EAGVAQSPRYKIIEKRQSVAFWCNPISGHATLYWYQQILGQGPKLLIQFQNNGVVDDSQLPKDRFSAERLKGVDSTLKIQPAKLEDSAVYLCASSSGLAGGPGTDTQYFGPGTRLTVL.

V gene TRBV19 combines with J gene TRBJ2-1; D is tentatively TRBD1 or TRBD2 (5 bases each). V was pared by 1 base and J by 6 bases, with 13 bases between. The CDR3 is 15 residues long. In germline, CDR1 is LNHDA, CDR2 SQIVND (reference sequence). The CDR3 loop is CASSIAGLRSNEQFF. CDR3 nucleotide sequence: TGTGCCAGTAGTATAGCGGGGCTACGGAGCAATGAGCAGTTCTTC.

V usage is TRBV9 and J usage is TRBJ2-3; TRBD1 aligns across 7 bases. Germline V gene sequence: CDR1 SGDLS, CDR2 YYNGEE. There are 15 residues in the CDR3. Trimming cost V 6 bases and J 0 bases; bases outside gene matches: 7. The CDR3 DNA sequence: TGTGCCAGCAATCGAGGGGGCATTAGCACAGATACGCAGTATTTT. Protein product: CASNRGGISTDTQYF.

The V gene is TRBV11-1, the J gene TRBJ2-2; D may be TRBD2 (5 bases). Germline loops: CDR1 SGHAT, CDR2 FQDESV (reference sequence). V lost 4 bases and J 5 bases, leaving 14 bases between the germline ends. The CDR3 runs to 15 residues. This CDR3 is CASSSGWAGTGELFF. DNA for the CDR3: TGTGCCAGCAGCTCCGGGTGGGCGGGTACCGGGGAGCTGTTTTTT. Complete variable domain (other parts from reference TRBV11-1 and TRBJ2-2): EAEVAQSPRYKITEKSQAVAFWCDPISGHATLYWYRQILGQGPELLVQFQDESVVDDSQLPKDRFSAERLKGVDSTLKIQPAELGDSAMYLCASSSGWAGTGELFFGEGSRLTVL.

This clone came up once. The chain joins TRBV2 to TRBJ2-7; TRBD2 aligns across 10 bases. The CDR3 runs to 16 residues. V was clipped by 5 bases and J by 5 bases; unmatched bases: 12. Germline V gene data show CDR1 as SNHLY and CDR2 as FYNNEI. The CDR3 nucleotides read TGTGCCAGCAGTCGTCCCCCAAGCGGGAGGGCCGACGAGCAGTACTTC. Protein product: CASSRPPSGRADEQYF.